This entry concerns a single T cell receptor (beta chain). Its specificity is not known. This record comes from a study of persistence of HIV-infected CD4 T cells. This was the immunoSEQ version 4 assay in survey mode. Genomic DNA was diluted to 10 ng/uL, up to roughly 1 ug per sample. Sequenced by immunoSEQ multiplex PCR; TCRdb stores in-frame clones only, minus some. Among under 60,000 clones listed, around 75% were seen once. Stimulation used 8.5 to 10 ug/mL lysate from CMV-infected fibroblasts. CD40L/CD69 double-negative CD45RO-high memory CD4+ T cells were collected. Anti-CD28/CD49d costimulation, CD40-blocking antibody and enfuvirtide were given to CD8-depleted PBMCs for under 20 hours. This CDR3 is built from 15 residues. CDR1 DFQATT and CDR2 SNEGSKA come from the germline V gene (reference sequence). V lost 3 bases and J lost 4, with 18 bases in between.

The source is an adult man with HIV who was CMV-seropositive. V gene TRBV20-1 combines with J gene TRBJ1-2; perhaps TRBD1 as D (5 bases). The sequenced sample was CD4+ T cells sorted from PBMCs after approximately 19-hour stimulation, obtained from a patient who received antiretroviral therapy. CDR3: CSASGDGGNGYGYTF. As DNA, the CDR3 is TGCAGTGCTAGTGGGGATGGGGGGAACGGCTATGGCTACACCTTC.